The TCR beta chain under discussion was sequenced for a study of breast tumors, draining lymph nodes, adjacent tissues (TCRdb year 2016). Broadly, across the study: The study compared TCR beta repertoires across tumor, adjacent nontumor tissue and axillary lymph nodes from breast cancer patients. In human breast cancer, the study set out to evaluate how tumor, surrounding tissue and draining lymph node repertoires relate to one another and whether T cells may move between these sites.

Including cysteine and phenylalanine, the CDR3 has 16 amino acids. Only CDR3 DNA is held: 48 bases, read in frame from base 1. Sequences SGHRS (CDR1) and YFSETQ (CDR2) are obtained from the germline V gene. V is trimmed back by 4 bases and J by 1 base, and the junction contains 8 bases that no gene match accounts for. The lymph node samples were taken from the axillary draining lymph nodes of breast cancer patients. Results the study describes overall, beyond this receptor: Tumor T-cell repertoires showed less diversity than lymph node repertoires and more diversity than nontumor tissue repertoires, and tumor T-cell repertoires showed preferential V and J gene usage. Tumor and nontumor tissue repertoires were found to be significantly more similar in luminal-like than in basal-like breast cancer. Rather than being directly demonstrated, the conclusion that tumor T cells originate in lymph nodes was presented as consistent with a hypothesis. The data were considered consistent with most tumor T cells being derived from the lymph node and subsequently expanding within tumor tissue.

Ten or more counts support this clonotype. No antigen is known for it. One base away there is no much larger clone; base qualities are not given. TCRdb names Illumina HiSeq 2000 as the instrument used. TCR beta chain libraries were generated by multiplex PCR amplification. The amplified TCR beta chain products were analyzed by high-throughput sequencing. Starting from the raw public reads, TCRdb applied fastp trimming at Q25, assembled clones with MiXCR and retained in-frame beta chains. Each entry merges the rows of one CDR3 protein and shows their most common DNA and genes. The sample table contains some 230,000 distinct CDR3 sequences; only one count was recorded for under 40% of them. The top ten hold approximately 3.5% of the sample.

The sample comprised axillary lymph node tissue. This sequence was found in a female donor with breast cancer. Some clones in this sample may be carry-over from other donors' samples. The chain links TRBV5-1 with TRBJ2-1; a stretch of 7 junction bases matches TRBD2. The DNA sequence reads TGCGCCAGCAGCCCGTGGAGCGGGACTTCCTACAATGAGCAGTTCTTC. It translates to CASSPWSGTSYNEQFF.